The 23 T cell receptor beta chains presented below share a single source sample, sequenced in a study of Ad26.COV2.S vaccination and SARS-CoV-2 variants. Indicated treatment: approximately 18 received Ad26.COV2.S at low or high dose, single or two shots; a few received placebo; per-sample allocation not given. Vaccine and placebo recipients were sampled on day 63 after the first injection. Measured with immunoSEQ multiplex PCR; TCRdb has only the in-frame clones, and not every one. The top ten clones hold roughly 3.3% of a sample with approximately 400,000 clones, 70% to 90% of them seen once. Sequences were derived from peripheral blood, sampled in a trial of Ad26.COV2.S vaccine versus placebo. The receptors here all came from a person between 18 and 65 years old who received the Ad26.COV2.S COVID-19 vaccine or a placebo.

The chain uses TRBV2 and TRBJ2-1; the D is unclear. Trimming left V 1 base short and J 3 bases short, with 4 bases between. The CDR3 covers 13 residues. Germline lookup yields CDR1 SNHLY and CDR2 FYNNEI. The CDR3 region has the DNA TGTGCCAGCAGTGAAGGTCTCTACAATGAGCAGTTCTTC. It encodes CASSEGLYNEQFF.

This clone appeared once. The chain links TRBV5-1 to TRBJ2-7; 7 bases map to TRBD1. Germline CDR1 is SGHRS and CDR2 is YFSETQ. The V and J ends lost 3 bases and 4 bases, in that order; junction bases with no gene match: 7. The CDR3 spans 14 residues. The CDR3 reads CASSSGDSVYEQYF. Here the CDR3 DNA reads TGCGCCAGCAGCTCCGGGGACAGTGTGTACGAGCAGTACTTC.

On this clone: Other DNA sequences within the sample encode an identical CDR3. In DNA form, the CDR3 reads TGTGCCAGCTCACCGGCAGGGCAAGAGACCCAGTACTTC. This translates into CASSPAGQETQYF. The chain has TRBV18 and TRBJ2-5; possibly TRBD1 for D (5 bases). The CDR3 covers 13 residues. Germline assignment: CDR1 KGHSH and CDR2 LQKENI. Trimming removed 3 bases at V and 2 bases at J, with 7 bases between.

The chain is built from TRBV18 and TRBJ2-2; 12 bases match TRBD2. The CDR3 has 17 residues. CDR1 KGHSH and CDR2 LQKENI come from the germline V gene. Trimming removed 6 bases from V and 0 bases from J; junction bases left unmatched: 5. The CDR3 region has the DNA TGTGCCAGCTCGCCGACTAGCGGGAGCTCGAACACCGGGGAGCTGTTTTTT. As protein: CASSPTSGSSNTGELFF.

This chain uses TRBV5-4 with TRBJ2-1; D may correspond to TRBD1 or TRBD2 (5 bases each). The V end was cut by 0 bases, the J end by 5 bases, with 12 bases between. Germline CDR1 reads SGHNT; CDR2 reads YYREEE (reference sequence). The length of the CDR3 is 15 residues. The CDR3 is CASSLGGPANNEQFF. CDR3 nucleotide sequence: TGTGCCAGCAGCTTGGGGGGACCAGCGAACAATGAGCAGTTCTTC.

This clone was recorded once. The chain uses TRBV30 and TRBJ2-7; 8 bases line up with TRBD2. The CDR3 is made up of 16 amino acids. From germline, CDR1 is GTSNPN and CDR2 SVGIG (reference sequence). Trimming cost V 4 bases and J 1 base; bases outside gene matches: 12. The CDR3 DNA follows: TGTGCCTGGAAGAGAAGGGGCGGGGGGTCTTCCTACGAGCAGTACTTC. It translates to CAWKRRGGGSSYEQYF.

This chain links TRBV2 with TRBJ1-1, with D perhaps TRBD1 (5 bases). Germline V gene data show CDR1 as SNHLY and CDR2 as FYNNEI. The V end was cut by 6 bases, the J end by 1 base, with 9 bases between. The CDR3 consists of 13 residues. DNA of the CDR3: TGTGCCAGCAGAACGACAGAGAACACTGAAGCTTTCTTT. Its translation: CASRTTENTEAFF.

The sample holds one count of this clone. The genes are TRBV5-6 and TRBJ2-4; 7 nucleotides line up with TRBD1. Germline-derived CDR1 and CDR2 are SGHDT and YYEEEE. The CDR3 has 16 residues. V lost 4 bases, J lost 8 bases, and 15 bases stayed unmatched. The CDR3 is CASSAQRQGVFHIQYF. CDR3 coding DNA: TGTGCCAGCAGCGCCCAAAGACAGGGCGTTTTCCACATTCAGTACTTC.

This clone was detected only once. V and J are TRBV19 and TRBJ1-1, with 7 bases lining up with TRBD1. Unmatched junction bases numbered 2, after V lost 1 base and J lost 0 bases. CDR1 LNHDA and CDR2 SQIVND come from the germline V gene (reference sequence). This CDR3 contains 15 residues. CDR3 sequence: CASSIGDSLNTEAFF. The CDR3 DNA sequence: TGTGCCAGTAGTATAGGGGACAGTCTGAACACTGAAGCTTTCTTT. The full variable domain, in which reference TRBV19 and TRBJ1-1 provide the parts outside the CDR3, is DGGITQSPKYLFRKEGQNVTLSCEQNLNHDAMYWYRQDPGQGLRLIYYSQIVNDFQKGDIAEGYSVSREKKESFPLTVTSAQKNPTAFYLCASSIGDSLNTEAFFGQGTRLTVV.

This chain joins TRBV7-2 and TRBJ1-4, with 9 bases matching TRBD1. This CDR3 has 13 amino acids. V was pared by 5 bases and J by 10 bases, with 5 bases of the junction left unmatched. Looked up from germline, CDR1 is SGHTA and CDR2 is FQGNSA. CDR3 sequence reads: CASSMDRGGKLFF. DNA for the CDR3: TGTGCCAGCAGCATGGACAGGGGAGGAAAACTGTTTTTT.

CDR3 nucleotides: TGTGCCAGCAGTTACTTGTGGGGGTATGGCTACACCTTC. Its translation is CASSYLWGYGYTF. The chain is built from TRBV6-2 or TRBV6-3 and TRBJ1-2; possible D gene TRBD1, 5 bases. The CDR3 runs to 13 residues. The V gene lost 1 base and the J gene lost 5 bases, with 8 bases spanning the gap. The germline V gene has CDR1 MNHEY and CDR2 SVGEGT.

The count of this clone is one. The chain uses TRBV30 and TRBJ2-2, with 10 bases that match TRBD2. Trimming at V came to 4 bases and at J to 1 base, leaving 3 bases not matched to a gene. CDR1 and CDR2 from the germline V gene are GTSNPN and SVGIG (reference sequence). The CDR3 is 15 amino acids. The CDR3 bases are TGTGCCTGGAACCTAGCGGGAGTGAACACCGGGGAGCTGTTTTTT. Translation: CAWNLAGVNTGELFF.

This clone turned up a few times. The V call is TRBV7-9, the J call TRBJ1-1; the match to TRBD1 covers 9 bases. The CDR3 is 16 residues long. V trimming: 5 bases; J trimming: 3 bases; junction bases outside the gene matches: 10. In germline, CDR1 is SEHNR, CDR2 FQNEAQ (reference sequence). CDR3 sequence reads: CASSPPRTGEDTEAFF. The CDR3 DNA is TGTGCCAGCAGCCCACCTCGGACAGGGGAGGACACTGAAGCTTTCTTT.

The V call is TRBV11-3, the J call TRBJ2-1, with TRBD1 matching 10 bases. V lost 10 bases to trimming and J lost 0 bases; unmatched junction nucleotides: 12. This CDR3 comprises 17 residues. CDR1 is SGHNT and CDR2 is YENEEA in the germline V gene. CDR3 sequence: CANTNRGQGSSYNEQFF. The CDR3 nucleotides are TGTGCCAATACGAATCGGGGACAGGGGAGCTCCTACAATGAGCAGTTCTTC.

The chain recombines TRBV7-2 with TRBJ2-1; 8 positions agree with TRBD1. This CDR3 is 15 amino acids long. The trim removed 5 bases at V and 4 bases at J, leaving 7 bases unmatched. The germline V gene encodes CDR1 SGHTA and CDR2 FQGNSA. CDR3 residues: CASSLDRGLYNEQFF. In DNA, the CDR3 is TGTGCCAGCAGCCTTGACAGGGGATTATACAATGAGCAGTTCTTC.

The genes are TRBV18 and TRBJ2-4, with D perhaps matching TRBD1 or TRBD2 (5 bases each). Between the trimmed V and J ends, which lost 0 bases and 0 bases, there was a span of 15 bases. The CDR3 has 18 amino acids. The germline V gene encodes CDR1 KGHSH and CDR2 LQKENI. The CDR3 region is CASSPPGANLLAKNIQYF. CDR3 nucleotides: TGTGCCAGCTCACCACCCGGGGCCAATTTATTAGCCAAAAACATTCAGTACTTC. Full variable domain (outside the CDR3, taken from reference TRBV18 and TRBJ2-4): NAGVMQNPRHLVRRRGQEARLRCSPMKGHSHVYWYRQLPEEGLKFMVYLQKENIIDESGMPKERFSAEFPKEGPSILRIQQVVRGDSAAYFCASSPPGANLLAKNIQYFGAGTRLSVL.

J is TRBJ2-5 and V is TRBV5-6, with 10 bases matching TRBD2. CDR3 length: 17 residues. Germline lookup yields CDR1 SGHDT and CDR2 YYEEEE. Losses at the gene ends were 2 bases for V and 4 bases for J; bases not matched to a gene: 11. CDR3 DNA: TGTGCCAGCAGCTTAGGTCACAGCGGGGGGGCAGGAGAGACCCAGTACTTC. Translation gives CASSLGHSGGAGETQYF. Combining the CDR3 with reference TRBV5-6 and TRBJ2-5 gives the whole variable domain DAGVTQSPTHLIKTRGQQVTLRCSPKSGHDTVSWYQQALGQGPQFIFQYYEEEERQRGNFPDRFSGHQFPNYSSELNVNALLLGDSALYLCASSLGHSGGAGETQYFGPGTRLLVL.

The chain uses TRBV7-8 and TRBJ2-7; D gene unclear. Per germline, CDR1 SGHVS and CDR2 FQNEAQ. The CDR3 spans 16 residues. Trimming removed 0 bases at V and 4 bases at J, with 16 bases between. DNA of the CDR3: TGTGCCAGCAGCTTAGCACGGACCGCATCAAAGTACGAGCAGTACTTC. Translated: CASSLARTASKYEQYF. Filled out from reference TRBV7-8 and TRBJ2-7, the complete variable domain reads GAGVSQSPRYKVAKRGQDVALRCDPISGHVSLFWYQQALGQGPEFLTYFQNEAQLDKSGLPSDRFFAERPEGSVSTLKIQRTQQEDSAVYLCASSLARTASKYEQYFGPGTRLTVT.

The rearrangement uses TRBV13 and TRBJ1-1; D uncertain. V was pared by 6 bases and J by 1 base, with 12 bases between. The CDR3 loop spans 14 amino acids. The germline V gene has CDR1 PRHDT and CDR2 FYEKMQ (reference sequence). DNA for the CDR3: TGTGCCAGCAGAAGGACGGACGAGAACACTGAAGCTTTCTTT. Protein product: CASRRTDENTEAFF.

The chain carries TRBV5-4 and TRBJ2-2; possibly TRBD1 or TRBD2 for D (6 bases each). This CDR3 is 16 amino acids long. Per the germline V gene, CDR1 is SGHNT and CDR2 is YYREEE (reference sequence). Trimming shortened V by 4 bases and J by 6 bases, and 19 bases separated the two germline ends. The CDR3 DNA reads TGTGCCAGCAGCCCAGAGGGGGGCAGGATTGCCGGGGAGCTGTTTTTT. Its translation: CASSPEGGRIAGELFF.

V and J are TRBV10-2 and TRBJ2-1; TRBD2 matches 10 bases. Germline CDR1 WSHSY, CDR2 SAAADI. The CDR3 spans 17 residues. The ends lost 2 bases at V and 7 bases at J; junction bases unmatched: 11. The CDR3, as DNA: TGCGCCAGCAGTGAGCGGAAACGGACTAGCGGAGGAAATGAGCAGTTCTTC. Translating it yields CASSERKRTSGGNEQFF.

The chain combines TRBV29-1 with TRBJ1-4; D might be TRBD1 (5 bases). The CDR3 runs 14 residues. Germline CDR1 is SQVTM and CDR2 is ANQGSEA. The V and J ends lost 7 bases and 7 bases respectively, with 19 bases between them. CDR3 protein: CSGMGGDLSEKLFF. As DNA, the CDR3 is TGCAGCGGGATGGGGGGGGACCTAAGTGAAAAACTGTTTTTT.

This sequence joins TRBV10-1 and TRBJ1-3; no definite D call. Germline CDR1 WNHNN, CDR2 SYGVQD (reference sequence). Trimming stripped 2 bases from V and 2 bases from J, with 10 bases between. The CDR3 totals 15 residues. This CDR3 reads CASSEDGGPGNTIYF. The CDR3 coding sequence is TGCGCCAGCAGTGAGGACGGTGGCCCTGGAAACACCATATATTTT.